The TCR beta chain under discussion was sequenced for a study of siplizumab effects on memory and regulatory T cells. Notes on the study in general: The apparent diversity of naive T cells exceeded that of memory cells, and naive T cells seemed to make a major contribution to the alloresponse. Unstimulated subsets were the mapping target of only a minor fraction of alloreactive clones. It was never confirmed that proliferating Tregs from siplizumab cultures were suppressive. Some alloreactive sequences were traceable to unstimulated CD4+ memory cells, and siplizumab significantly reduced them.

On this clone itself: Antigen unknown.

TCRdb's table, derived via immunoSEQ multiplex PCR, lists solely in-frame clones and lacks some. Of 87,000 or so clones in the sample, 94% were seen once. Sequenced: non-Treg CD4+ T cells sorted from blood. The TCR sequence derives from a human donor in good health.

CDR3 loop: CASSSGQDPNEQFF. The CDR3 region has the DNA TGCGCCAGCAGCTCGGGACAGGACCCCAATGAGCAGTTCTTC. The rearrangement uses TRBV5-1 and TRBJ2-1; 8 bases map to TRBD1. V lost 3 bases, J lost 6 bases, and 5 bases stayed unmatched. The germline CDR1 and CDR2 sequences are SGHRS and YFSETQ. This CDR3 spans 14 amino acids.